Listed here are 29 T cell receptor beta chains from one sample, sequenced in a study of Ad26.COV2.S vaccination and SARS-CoV-2 variants listed by TCRdb under 2021. Interpreted using the paper, the treatment or condition label stands for: 15 to 20 received Ad26.COV2.S at low or high dose, single or two shots; five or six received placebo; per-sample allocation not given. Repertoires of vaccine and placebo recipients were sequenced from samples collected on day 63 after the first injection. Library method: the immunoSEQ multiplex PCR assay. In TCRdb, the immuneACCESS table is reduced to in-frame sequences with V and J assigned. These tables do not hold every clone; where another copy was compared, an unresolved V gene accounts for under half, and the others remain unexplained. The sample profile shows roughly 400,000 clones; 92% of them were found once. More than 1.5% of the sample belongs to the ten largest clones.

The sample consisted of peripheral blood, taken in a trial of Ad26.COV2.S vaccine versus placebo. These TCRs come from a person between 18 and 65 years old who received the Ad26.COV2.S COVID-19 vaccine or a placebo.

This chain connects TRBV18 to TRBJ2-7; D possibly corresponds to TRBD1 (6 bases). The CDR3 has 15 residues. CDR1 is KGHSH and CDR2 is LQKENI in the germline V gene. Trimming left V 3 bases short and J 2 bases short, with 14 bases between. The CDR3, as DNA: TGTGCCAGCTCACCCTACCGGACAGATGCCTACGAGCAGTACTTC. Protein: CASSPYRTDAYEQYF.

The CDR3 loop is CASSISSGDYYTDTQYF. CDR3 nucleotides: TGTGCCAGTAGTATATCATCCGGGGACTACTACACAGATACGCAGTATTTT. The V and J genes are TRBV19 and TRBJ2-3, with 7 bases that match TRBD2. V trimming: 2 bases; J trimming: 2 bases; junction bases outside the gene matches: 10. CDR3 length: 17 residues. Germline CDR1 reads LNHDA; CDR2 reads SQIVND (reference sequence).

The CDR3 loop reads CASSLLDSGGKFSYEQYF. The DNA of the CDR3 is TGTGCCAGCAGCTTATTAGATAGCGGGGGGAAATTCTCCTACGAGCAGTACTTC. The rearrangement uses TRBV7-6 and TRBJ2-7, with 10 positions matching TRBD2. The CDR3 length is 18 residues. With V trimmed by 2 bases and J by 0 bases, 10 bases remained unmatched. CDR1 and CDR2 (germline): SGHVS, FNYEAQ.

CDR3 nucleotide sequence: TGTGCCAGCAGAAAGACAGGACTCAACACCGGGGAGCTGTTTTTT. It specifies CASRKTGLNTGELFF. V usage is TRBV7-2 and J usage is TRBJ2-2; TRBD1 might be the D (6 bases). The CDR3 has 15 residues. Germline assignment: CDR1 SGHTA and CDR2 FQGNSA. V was pared by 6 bases and J by 2 bases, with 13 bases between.

The J gene is TRBJ1-1, the V gene TRBV6-5; D unclear. The CDR3 runs 15 residues. With 6 bases removed from V and 1 base from J, the gap between germline ends came to 15 bases. Germline V CDR1 and CDR2: MNHEY, SVGAGI. The CDR3 DNA sequence: TGTGCCAGCAGCCTTTCCGCCGCTAGGAACACTGAAGCTTTCTTT. Its translation: CASSLSAARNTEAFF.

The chain links TRBV29-1 to TRBJ1-3; D gene ambiguous. The CDR3 covers 14 residues. Germline assignment: CDR1 SQVTM and CDR2 ANQGSEA. V lost 7 bases and J lost 4, with 17 bases in between. CDR3 protein: CSGQSVAAGNTIYF. The DNA for the CDR3 is TGCAGCGGGCAATCGGTAGCCGCCGGAAACACCATATATTTT. The whole variable domain, filled in from reference TRBV29-1 and TRBJ1-3, reads SAVISQKPSRDICQRGTSLTIQCQVDSQVTMMFWYRQQPGQSLTLIATANQGSEATYESGFVIDKFPISRPNLTFSTLTVSNMSPEDSSIYLCSGQSVAAGNTIYFGEGSWLTVV.

The CDR3 bases are TGTGCCAGCAGCTTGGGCCAGGGGGAGGAAAAACTGTTTTTT. Translating it yields CASSLGQGEEKLFF. The J gene is TRBJ1-4, the V gene TRBV5-5; 7 bases match TRBD1. The germline V gene encodes CDR1 SGHKS and CDR2 YYEKEE (reference sequence). Trimming removed 0 bases from V and 8 bases from J; junction bases left unmatched: 4. The CDR3 consists of 14 residues.

CDR3 protein: CASIDRQATDTQYF. Here the CDR3 DNA reads TGTGCCAGCATCGACAGGCAGGCTACAGATACGCAGTATTTT. The J gene is TRBJ2-3, the V gene TRBV6-5; D is perhaps TRBD1 (6 bases). The CDR3 spans 14 residues. CDR1 MNHEY and CDR2 SVGAGI come from the germline V gene. V was cut by 7 bases and J by 3 bases, with 14 bases left in between.

The chain uses TRBV19 and TRBJ1-1; D is possibly TRBD1 (5 bases). Trimming stripped 1 base from V and 7 bases from J, with 19 bases between. The germline V gene encodes CDR1 LNHDA and CDR2 SQIVND (reference sequence). CDR3 size: 16 residues. CDR3 in amino acids: CASSIVGGPLYREAFF. In nucleotides, the CDR3 is TGTGCCAGTAGTATAGTGGGGGGACCCCTGTACCGTGAAGCTTTCTTT.

This clone was observed a few times. The rearrangement uses TRBV6-6 and TRBJ1-1, with D perhaps matching TRBD1 (6 bases). Trimming cost V 2 bases and J 0 bases, with 7 bases left between them. CDR1 MNHNY and CDR2 SVGAGI come from the germline V gene (reference sequence). The CDR3 is 14 amino acids. The CDR3 DNA follows: TGTGCCAGCAGTTACCAGGGGATGAACACTGAAGCTTTCTTT. Its translation is CASSYQGMNTEAFF.

The rearrangement links TRBV20-1 to TRBJ2-5; D possibly uses TRBD1 or TRBD2 (6 bases each). Trimming removed 3 bases from V and 5 bases from J, with 16 bases in between. Germline V gene lookup returns CDR1 DFQATT and CDR2 SNEGSKA (reference sequence). The CDR3 consists of 14 residues. The CDR3 is CSASPGGKSETQYF. The CDR3 DNA reads TGCAGTGCTAGTCCCGGGGGCAAGAGTGAGACCCAGTACTTC.

The chain links TRBV14 to TRBJ1-3; TRBD1 might be the D (6 bases). V lost 2 bases, J lost 2 bases, and 19 bases lay in between. Germline V gene lookup returns CDR1 SGHDN and CDR2 FVKESK. The CDR3 covers 18 residues. The CDR3 region is CASSQYYHTGSAGNTIYF. The DNA of the CDR3 is TGTGCCAGCAGCCAATACTACCACACAGGGTCGGCTGGAAACACCATATATTTT.

The chain combines TRBV5-1 with TRBJ2-3; TRBD2 matches at 12 bases. The germline gives CDR1 SGHRS, CDR2 YFSETQ. J gave up 1 base and V 0 bases, and 0 bases lay outside the gene matches. This CDR3 is 16 amino acids long. The CDR3 DNA reads as TGCGCCAGCAGCTTGGGGACTAGCGGGGGCACAGATACGCAGTATTTT. This codes for CASSLGTSGGTDTQYF.

The V gene is TRBV5-1, the J gene TRBJ2-5; D is undetermined. The V end was cut by 5 bases, the J end by 1 base, with 15 bases between. The CDR3 spans 15 residues. Germline lookup yields CDR1 SGHRS and CDR2 YFSETQ. The chain's CDR3 is CASRQTPMLQETQYF. The CDR3 nucleotides read TGCGCCAGCAGACAGACCCCAATGCTCCAAGAGACCCAGTACTTC.

The chain recombines TRBV5-1 with TRBJ2-2, with D perhaps matching TRBD2 (6 bases). The CDR3 consists of 17 residues. Trimming left V 0 bases short and J 4 bases short, with 16 bases between. Looked up from germline, CDR1 is SGHRS and CDR2 is YFSETQ. CDR3 residues: CASSLGVIGGSTGELFF. For the CDR3, the DNA is TGCGCCAGCAGCTTGGGGGTGATCGGGGGATCCACCGGGGAGCTGTTTTTT.

CDR3 sequence (DNA): TGCAGCGTTCTGGCAGGAAAGAACACCGGGGAGCTGTTTTTT. Protein product: CSVLAGKNTGELFF. The rearrangement links TRBV29-1 to TRBJ2-2; D ambiguous. This CDR3 is built from 14 residues. V dropped 5 bases and J dropped 1 base, with 11 bases sitting between them. From germline, CDR1 is SQVTM and CDR2 ANQGSEA.

The chain uses TRBV19 and TRBJ1-1, with no clear D. The CDR3 length is 14 residues. Deletions cut 3 bases from V and 5 bases from J, with 13 bases between. Germline CDR1 is LNHDA and CDR2 is SQIVND (reference sequence). The CDR3 sequence: CASSILVGRTEAFF. The CDR3 nucleotides read TGTGCCAGTAGTATTCTGGTAGGGCGAACTGAAGCTTTCTTT.

This clone was recorded at least ten times. The rearrangement links TRBV7-2 to TRBJ2-1, with D tentatively TRBD1 or TRBD2 (6 bases each). Per the germline V gene, CDR1 is SGHTA and CDR2 is FQGNSA. V shed 5 bases and J shed 8 bases, with 13 bases lying between them. The CDR3 runs 13 residues. The CDR3 sequence is CASSPSRGDEQFF. The CDR3 region has the DNA TGTGCCAGCAGCCCCTCAAGGGGGGATGAGCAGTTCTTC.

This clone came up a few times. V is TRBV5-4 and J is TRBJ1-1; D may be TRBD1 (5 bases). This CDR3 has 16 residues. From germline, CDR1 is SGHNT and CDR2 YYREEE (reference sequence). V was pared by 0 bases and J by 5 bases, with 17 bases between. CDR3 nucleotides: TGTGCCAGCAGCTTGGAGGTGCGAGGGGCGCGTACTGAAGCTTTCTTT. Its translation: CASSLEVRGARTEAFF.

This clone has only a few counts. The rearrangement links TRBV7-9 to TRBJ1-2; D is unresolved. The germline V and J ends were trimmed by 5 bases and 5 bases, with 15 bases remaining between them. This CDR3 comprises 14 residues. Germline CDR1 SEHNR, CDR2 FQNEAQ (reference sequence). CDR3 protein: CASSPRTVFYGYTF. The CDR3 DNA sequence: TGTGCCAGCAGCCCGCGGACGGTCTTTTATGGCTACACCTTC.

This rearrangement joins TRBV28 to TRBJ2-7; no clear D. The CDR3 spans 15 residues. Germline V gene lookup returns CDR1 MDHEN and CDR2 SYDVKM. The V end lost 5 bases, the J end lost 4 bases, and 18 bases lay between the germline ends. CDR3 bases: TGTGCCAGCAGTATTCCGGGTCCCGGTTCGTACGAGCAGTACTTC. Translated, it gives CASSIPGPGSYEQYF.

This clone was counted a single time. The chain carries TRBV6-1 and TRBJ1-1, with a weak D call TRBD1 (5 bases). This CDR3 has 15 amino acids. CDR1 and CDR2 from the germline V gene are MNHNS and SASEGT. Trimming shortened V by 3 bases and J by 3 bases, and 14 bases separated the two germline ends. CDR3 DNA sequence: TGTGCCAGCAGTGACAGGGTTTTTGGGGACACTGAAGCTTTCTTT. It encodes CASSDRVFGDTEAFF.

This sequence joins TRBV5-1 and TRBJ2-1; TRBD2 matches 8 bases. Germline V gene lookup returns CDR1 SGHRS and CDR2 YFSETQ. The CDR3 contains 15 residues. With V trimmed by 4 bases and J by 6 bases, 9 bases remained unmatched. In DNA, the CDR3 is TGCGCCAGCAGCCTGGGACTAGATTTAGTCAATGAGCAGTTCTTC. Translation gives CASSLGLDLVNEQFF.

V is TRBV20-1 and J is TRBJ1-2; D unclear. CDR3 length: 9 residues. Trimming shortened V by 4 bases and J by 6 bases, and 3 bases separated the two germline ends. Germline V gene lookup returns CDR1 DFQATT and CDR2 SNEGSKA (reference sequence). Here the CDR3 DNA reads TGCAGTGCTACGGATGGCTACACCTTC. Translation: CSATDGYTF.

This clone occurred once. V and J are TRBV11-2 and TRBJ1-1; D is possibly TRBD1 (6 bases). Per the germline V gene, CDR1 is SGHAT and CDR2 is FQNNGV. The CDR3 is 14 residues long. V was clipped by 5 bases and J by 2 bases, with 12 bases between them. Here the CDR3 reads CASSDRWLNTEAFF. The CDR3 DNA follows: TGTGCCAGCAGCGACAGGTGGCTCAACACTGAAGCTTTCTTT. The variable domain in full, with the rest retrieved from reference TRBV11-2 and TRBJ1-1, is EAGVAQSPRYKIIEKRQSVAFWCNPISGHATLYWYQQILGQGPKLLIQFQNNGVVDDSQLPKDRFSAERLKGVDSTLKIQPAKLEDSAVYLCASSDRWLNTEAFFGQGTRLTVV.

The chain carries TRBV19 and TRBJ2-1; tentatively, D is TRBD1 (6 bases). The CDR3 contains 15 residues. Trimming left V 8 bases short and J 4 bases short, with 18 bases between. Per germline, CDR1 LNHDA and CDR2 SQIVND (reference sequence). CDR3 residues: CASGHSLGAYNEQFF. The CDR3, as DNA: TGTGCCAGTGGCCATTCGTTGGGGGCTTACAATGAGCAGTTCTTC. The whole variable domain, filled in from reference TRBV19 and TRBJ2-1, reads DGGITQSPKYLFRKEGQNVTLSCEQNLNHDAMYWYRQDPGQGLRLIYYSQIVNDFQKGDIAEGYSVSREKKESFPLTVTSAQKNPTAFYLCASGHSLGAYNEQFFGPGTRLTVL.

The chain combines TRBV2 with TRBJ2-2; D is undetermined. Trimming cost V 4 bases and J 4 bases, with 13 bases left between them. Germline CDR1 is SNHLY and CDR2 is FYNNEI. The CDR3 sequence is 15 residues long. In DNA, the CDR3 is TGTGCCAGCAGTGGGCAGGTCCCCACCACCGGGGAGCTGTTTTTT. Translated: CASSGQVPTTGELFF.

Concerning this clone itself: Other DNA sequences within the sample encode an identical CDR3. This sequence joins TRBV7-2 and TRBJ1-1; D is perhaps TRBD1 (6 bases). Deletions cut 4 bases from V and 1 base from J, with 10 bases between. The CDR3 extends over 14 amino acids. Germline V lookup: CDR1 SGHTA, CDR2 FQGNSA. The CDR3 reads CASSSQGTNTEAFF. The DNA for the CDR3 is TGTGCCAGCAGCTCCCAGGGGACGAACACTGAAGCTTTCTTT.

The chain carries TRBV5-4 and TRBJ2-5, with 9 bases that match TRBD2. With V trimmed by 4 bases and J by 5 bases, 9 bases remained unmatched. CDR1 and CDR2 (germline): SGHNT, YYREEE (reference sequence). The CDR3 contains 15 residues. The CDR3 DNA reads TGTGCCAGCAGCGTTCAGCGGGGGGCTTGGGAGACCCAGTACTTC. This gives the protein CASSVQRGAWETQYF.